This T cell receptor (beta chain) was captured in a study of regulatory T cells in long-lasting Graves disease (dated by TCRdb to the early 2020s). Some background on the complete study: Persistent Graves' disease was defined as antithyroid drug treatment for over 5 years with persistently positive TSH receptor autoantibodies. The study was registered as a clinical trial and conducted in China. Persistent Graves' disease patients were compared with newly diagnosed Graves' disease patients by peripheral blood TCR sequencing and RNA sequencing. A total of roughly 35 samples underwent TCR sequencing: around 13 from persistent and approximately 20 from newly diagnosed Graves' disease patients. On average, persistent Graves' disease patients in the clinical cohort had been on antithyroid drugs for around 9.5 years. Study-level results and caveats: TRBV28, TRBJ1-2 and TRBJ2-5 were preferentially used in persistent disease, while TRBV20-1 and TRBJ2-1 were favored in newly diagnosed disease. Persistent patients shared more public clonotypes among themselves (more than 2,500) than newly diagnosed patients did (about 900). As a limitation, the authors acknowledged that the small sample size may reduce accuracy. Peripheral blood alone was examined, since thyroid tissue, which constituted the primary lesion, could not be accessed. Compared with newly diagnosed patients, patients with persistent Graves' disease had lower TCR Shannon entropy and fewer highly expanded clones, which suggests clonal expansion. Sequencing and analysis were limited to the TCR beta chain.

V gives up 3 bases and J gives up 2 bases, and the segment between their germline ends measures 11 bases. The CDR3 spans 15 residues, from the cysteine through the phenylalanine. The read is trimmed to its CDR3 DNA, 45 bases read in frame from base 1. Taken from the germline V gene, the CDR1 and CDR2 loops are SGHTA and FQGNSA. This clonotype was seen at least ten times. The antigen it recognizes is unknown. No much larger clone is present one base from it, and per-base qualities are unavailable. The sample's time point, from its label and the paper: persistent/refractory GD, antithyroid drugs over 5 years with positive TRAb. RNA was extracted from PBMCs in TRIzol for both TCR sequencing and RNA sequencing. The diagnosis of Graves' disease was made according to American Thyroid Association guidelines. Recruitment of patients was carried out at an endocrinology department in Xi'an, China. From each patient, nine milliliters of peripheral blood was collected into an EDTA anticoagulant tube. Ficoll Paque Plus density gradient separation was used to isolate PBMCs, and no additional T cell sorting was done. RNA quality was checked with an Agilent 2100 Bioanalyzer and agarose gel, and concentration with a NanoDrop 2000.

Preparation of the library involved multiplex PCR. TCRdb lists the instrument as Illumina HiSeq 4000. CDR3 regions were amplified by Arm-PCR with iRepertoire HTBI primers to construct TCR beta libraries. Before sequencing, the PCR products went through gel purification. The authors' pipeline ran thus. Gene usage analysis of CDR3 amino acid clonotypes relied on the roughly 67 TRBV and over 13 TRBJ segments identified across samples. COPE and FqMerger were used to merge the filtered high-quality paired reads into contigs. Contigs were aligned with BLAST to IMGT TRBV, TRBD and TRBJ reference genes, and CDR3 was defined per IMGT. Clonotypes above 0.1% frequency were classified as highly expanded clones. Shannon entropy was used to measure repertoire diversity, and the Gini coefficient was used to measure V-J evenness. Public clonotypes were defined as clonotypes shared by more than one individual. The raw public data were reprocessed by TCRdb itself: fastp quality trimming at Q25, MiXCR clonotype calling, in-frame beta chains only. Rows with a matching CDR3 protein are joined into one entry that keeps the most common DNA and genes. Clone size and V and J calls follow TCRdb, not the original study. Present in this sample are 300,000 to 350,000 distinct CDR3 sequences, roughly a fifth of which were seen just once. The top ten clones comprise just under 30% of the sample.

The TCR was taken from a female donor with Graves disease. This sample comprised peripheral blood mononuclear cells (PBMCs), obtained when the disease was refractory, from a patient treated with antithyroid drugs. The rearrangement combines TRBV7-2 with TRBJ1-3; no D segment can be confidently identified. The encoded CDR3 is CASSFNTGTGNTIYF. The DNA is TGTGCCAGCAGCTTTAACACGGGGACTGGAAACACCATATATTTT.